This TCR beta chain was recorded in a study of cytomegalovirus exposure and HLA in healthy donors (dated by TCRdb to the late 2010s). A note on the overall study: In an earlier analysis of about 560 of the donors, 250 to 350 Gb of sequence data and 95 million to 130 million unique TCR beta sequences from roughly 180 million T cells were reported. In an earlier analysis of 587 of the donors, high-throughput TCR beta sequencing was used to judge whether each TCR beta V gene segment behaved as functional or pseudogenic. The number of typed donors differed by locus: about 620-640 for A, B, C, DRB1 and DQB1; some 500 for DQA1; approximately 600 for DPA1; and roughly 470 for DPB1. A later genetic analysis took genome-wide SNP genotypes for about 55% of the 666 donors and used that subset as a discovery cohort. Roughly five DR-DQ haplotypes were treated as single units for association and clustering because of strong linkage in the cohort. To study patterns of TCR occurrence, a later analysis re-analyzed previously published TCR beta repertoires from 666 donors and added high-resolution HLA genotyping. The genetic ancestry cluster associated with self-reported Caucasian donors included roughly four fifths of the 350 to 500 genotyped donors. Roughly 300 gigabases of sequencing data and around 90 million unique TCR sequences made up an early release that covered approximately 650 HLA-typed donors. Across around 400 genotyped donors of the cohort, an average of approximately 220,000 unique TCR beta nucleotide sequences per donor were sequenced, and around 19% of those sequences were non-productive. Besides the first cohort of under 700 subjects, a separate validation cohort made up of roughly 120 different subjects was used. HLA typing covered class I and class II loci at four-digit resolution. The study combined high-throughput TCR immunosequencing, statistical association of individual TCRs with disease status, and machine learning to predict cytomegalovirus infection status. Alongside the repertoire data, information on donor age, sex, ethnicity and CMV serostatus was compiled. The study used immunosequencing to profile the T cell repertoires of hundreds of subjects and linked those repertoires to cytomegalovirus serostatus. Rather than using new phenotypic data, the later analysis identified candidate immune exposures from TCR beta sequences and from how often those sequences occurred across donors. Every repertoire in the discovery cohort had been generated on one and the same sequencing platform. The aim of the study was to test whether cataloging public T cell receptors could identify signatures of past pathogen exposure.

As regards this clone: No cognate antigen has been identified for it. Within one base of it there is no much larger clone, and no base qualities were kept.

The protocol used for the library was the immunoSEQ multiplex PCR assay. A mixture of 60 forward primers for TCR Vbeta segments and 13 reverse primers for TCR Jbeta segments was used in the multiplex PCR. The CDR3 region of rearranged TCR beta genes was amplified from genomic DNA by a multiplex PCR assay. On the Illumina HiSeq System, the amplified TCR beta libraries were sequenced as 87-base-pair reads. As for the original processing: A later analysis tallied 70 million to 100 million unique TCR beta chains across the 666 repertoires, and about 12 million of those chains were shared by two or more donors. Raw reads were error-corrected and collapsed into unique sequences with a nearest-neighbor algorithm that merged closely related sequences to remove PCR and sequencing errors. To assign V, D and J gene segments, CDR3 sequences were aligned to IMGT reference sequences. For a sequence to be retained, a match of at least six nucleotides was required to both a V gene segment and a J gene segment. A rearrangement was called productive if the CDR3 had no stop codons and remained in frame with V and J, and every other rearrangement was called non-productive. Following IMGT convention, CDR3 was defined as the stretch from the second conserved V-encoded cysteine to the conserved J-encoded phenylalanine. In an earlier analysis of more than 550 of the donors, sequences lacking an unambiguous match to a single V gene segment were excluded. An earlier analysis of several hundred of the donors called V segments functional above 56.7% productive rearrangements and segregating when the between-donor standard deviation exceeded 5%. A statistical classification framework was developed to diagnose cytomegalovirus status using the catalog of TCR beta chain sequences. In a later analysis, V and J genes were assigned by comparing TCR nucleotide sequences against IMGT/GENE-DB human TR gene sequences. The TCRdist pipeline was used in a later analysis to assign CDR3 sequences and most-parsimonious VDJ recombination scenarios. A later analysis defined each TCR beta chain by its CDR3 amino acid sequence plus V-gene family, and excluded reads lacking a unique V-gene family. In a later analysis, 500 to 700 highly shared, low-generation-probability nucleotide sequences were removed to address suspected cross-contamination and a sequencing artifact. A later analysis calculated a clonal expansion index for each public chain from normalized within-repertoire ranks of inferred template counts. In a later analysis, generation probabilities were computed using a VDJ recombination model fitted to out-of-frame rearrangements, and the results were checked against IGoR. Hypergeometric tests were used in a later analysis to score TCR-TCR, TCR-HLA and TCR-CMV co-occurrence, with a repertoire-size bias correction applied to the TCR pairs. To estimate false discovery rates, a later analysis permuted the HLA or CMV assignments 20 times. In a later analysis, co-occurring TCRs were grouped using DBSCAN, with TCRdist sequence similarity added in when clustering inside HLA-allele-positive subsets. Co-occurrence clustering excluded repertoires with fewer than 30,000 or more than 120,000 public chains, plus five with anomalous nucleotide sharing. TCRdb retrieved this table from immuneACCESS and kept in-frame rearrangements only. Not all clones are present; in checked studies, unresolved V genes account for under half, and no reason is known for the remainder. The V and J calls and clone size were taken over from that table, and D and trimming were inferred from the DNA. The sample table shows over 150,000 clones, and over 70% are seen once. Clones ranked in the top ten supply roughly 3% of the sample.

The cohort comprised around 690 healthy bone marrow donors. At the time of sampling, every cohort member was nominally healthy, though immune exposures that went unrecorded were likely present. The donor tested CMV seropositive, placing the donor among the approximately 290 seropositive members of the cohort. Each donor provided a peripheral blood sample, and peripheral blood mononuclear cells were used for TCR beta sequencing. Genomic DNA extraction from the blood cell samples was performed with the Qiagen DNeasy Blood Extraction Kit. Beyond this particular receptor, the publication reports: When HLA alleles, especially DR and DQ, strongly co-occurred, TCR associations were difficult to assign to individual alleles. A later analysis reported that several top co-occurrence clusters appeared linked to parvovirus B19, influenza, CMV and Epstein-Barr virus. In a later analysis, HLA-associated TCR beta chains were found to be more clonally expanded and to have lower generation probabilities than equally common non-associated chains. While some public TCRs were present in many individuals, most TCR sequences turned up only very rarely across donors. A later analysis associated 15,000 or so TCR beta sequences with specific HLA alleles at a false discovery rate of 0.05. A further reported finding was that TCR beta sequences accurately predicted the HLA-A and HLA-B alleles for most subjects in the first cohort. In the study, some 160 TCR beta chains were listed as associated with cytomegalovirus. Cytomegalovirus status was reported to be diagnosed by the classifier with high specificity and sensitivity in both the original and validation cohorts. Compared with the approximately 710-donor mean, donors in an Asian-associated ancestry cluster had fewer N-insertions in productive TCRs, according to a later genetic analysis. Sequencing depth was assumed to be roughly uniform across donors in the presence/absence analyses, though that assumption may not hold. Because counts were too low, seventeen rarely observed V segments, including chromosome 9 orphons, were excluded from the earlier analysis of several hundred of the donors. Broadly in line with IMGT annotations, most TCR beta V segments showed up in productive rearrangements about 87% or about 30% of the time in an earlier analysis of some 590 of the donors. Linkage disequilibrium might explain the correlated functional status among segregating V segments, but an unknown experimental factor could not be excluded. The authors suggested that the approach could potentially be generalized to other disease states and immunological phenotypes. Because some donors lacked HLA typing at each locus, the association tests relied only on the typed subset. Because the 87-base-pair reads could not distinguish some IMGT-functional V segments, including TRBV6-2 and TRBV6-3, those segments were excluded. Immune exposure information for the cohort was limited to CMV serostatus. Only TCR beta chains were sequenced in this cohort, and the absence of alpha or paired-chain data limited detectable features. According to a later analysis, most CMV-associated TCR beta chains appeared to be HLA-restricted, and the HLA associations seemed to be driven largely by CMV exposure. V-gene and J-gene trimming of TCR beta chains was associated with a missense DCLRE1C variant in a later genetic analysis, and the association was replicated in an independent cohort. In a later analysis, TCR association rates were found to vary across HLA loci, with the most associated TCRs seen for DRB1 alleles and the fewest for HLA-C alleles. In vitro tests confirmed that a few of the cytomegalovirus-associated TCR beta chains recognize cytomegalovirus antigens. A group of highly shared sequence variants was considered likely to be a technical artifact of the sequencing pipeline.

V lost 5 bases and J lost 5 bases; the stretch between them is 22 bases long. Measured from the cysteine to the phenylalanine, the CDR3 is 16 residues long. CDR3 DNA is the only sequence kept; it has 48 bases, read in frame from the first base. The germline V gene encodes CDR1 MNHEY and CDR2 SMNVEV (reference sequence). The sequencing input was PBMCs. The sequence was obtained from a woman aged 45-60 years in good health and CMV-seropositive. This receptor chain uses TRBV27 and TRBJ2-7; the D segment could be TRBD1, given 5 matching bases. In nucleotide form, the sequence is TGTGCCAGCAGTCCGGATCCAAGGCAGGGCTCGAACGAGCAGTACTTC. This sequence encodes CASSPDPRQGSNEQYF.